This T cell receptor (beta chain) was documented in a study of T cells in Graves' hyperthyroidism and ophthalmopathy (dated by TCRdb to about 2019). At the level of the whole study: Peripheral blood was collected at initial diagnosis, before any treatment. The paper reports TCR Vbeta CDR3 sequencing of fewer than 150 peripheral blood samples: 40 or so ophthalmopathy, some 80 hyperthyroidism and roughly 17 progressor patients. After blood sampling, hyperthyroidism patients were treated with methimazole at a starting dose of 30 mg daily, and ophthalmopathy patients were treated with high-dose intravenous methylprednisolone. Thyroid tissue and blood T-cell repertoires from about six Graves' hyperthyroidism patients were also compared in the study. The roughly 90 discovery patients were divided at random into training and test sets in a 7:3 ratio. TCR V-J signatures able to tell the groups apart were searched for in a discovery cohort of approximately 95 patients, of whom fewer than 45 had Graves' ophthalmopathy and roughly 59 had stable Graves' hyperthyroidism. Prospective prediction of ophthalmopathy was tested in an independent validation cohort consisting of fewer than 20 hyperthyroidism patients and approximately 16 patients who later progressed to ophthalmopathy.

In its sample, this clonotype was seen many times. Its antigen target is currently unknown. Per-base qualities were not stored, and no clone one base away is much larger. The TCR beta CDR3 regions were amplified from RNA transcripts. The TCR CDR3 was subjected to a first round of RT-PCR using the HTBI primer set and the Qiagen OneStep RT-PCR kit. A second multiplex PCR round built the libraries, followed by size selection and purification. Libraries were sequenced paired-end with 100 bp reads on an Illumina HiSeq2000. On the authors' methods: SOAPnuke was used to process the raw data, throwing out any read that contained adapters or uncalled bases, had a mean Phred below 15, or lacked an exact constant-primer or identifier match. COPE v1.2.5 was used to merge high-quality paired reads, and clonotypes were defined as unique nucleotide sequences. MiTCR v1.1 was used to align clonotypes to the IMGT TRBV, TRBD and TRBJ reference segments. Only V-J combinations with frequency above 0.0001, covering 99% to 99.2% of repertoires, were analysed. A TCS score was defined as the ratio of F50 (clonal expansion) to E x V (chaos), with BLOSUM62-based TCRdist applied between CDR3 peptides within each V-J. Welch's t-statistics and random forest reduced roughly 540 V-J features to about 12, which were used in a naive Bayes classifier (R e1071). TCRdb reran the public reads through fastp at Q25 and MiXCR, keeping productive beta chains. Each CDR3 protein appears once, grouped with its most common genes and DNA. Clone size and V and J calls follow TCRdb, not the original study. Present in this sample are 450,000 to 600,000 distinct CDR3 sequences, about 20% of which were seen just once. 47% of the sample is taken by the ten largest.

The trim is 1 base for V and 2 bases for J, with a gap of 21 bases between the germline ends. From its cysteine to its phenylalanine, the CDR3 spans 19 amino acids. Of the read, only the CDR3 DNA is kept; its 57 bases are in frame from base 1. In the germline V gene, CDR1 corresponds to SGHTA and CDR2 to FQGNSA. Ophthalmopathy patients had moderately to severely active disease, Clinical Activity Score of at least 3, NOSPECS grade of at least 4, and duration under 3 months. Exclusion was applied to patients with uncontrolled infections, other autoimmune diseases, pregnancy or lactation. Diagnoses were based on clinical symptoms, serum thyroxine and TRAb, thyroid ultrasound and orbital computed tomography. PBMCs were separated from roughly 9.6 ml of fresh peripheral blood using Ficoll-Paque density gradient centrifugation. Trizol reagent was used to extract total RNA, and RNA quality was then checked on an Agilent 2100 Bioanalyzer.

The research as a whole found: Most expanded thyroid clonotypes (frequency above 0.001) were also detected in blood, suggesting blood repertoires may reflect thyroid immune responses. Sample size was not statistically predetermined, and investigators were not blinded to group allocation. A model built on a 13 V-J signature distinguished ophthalmopathy from stable hyperthyroidism, reaching roughly 88% sensitivity and 81% to 83% specificity in cross-validation and 80%/75% in testing. In validation, the model predicted progression to ophthalmopathy with approximately 69% sensitivity and 72.22% specificity, a median of about 6.7 months before onset.

Sample: blood. Recombination joined TRBV7-2 with TRBJ2-1, with the identity of the D gene unclear. The TCR comes from a man aged 35-49 years with Graves' ophthalmopathy. The encoded CDR3 is CASSLDPTLATPPYNEQFF. The DNA sequence is given as TGTGCCAGCAGCTTAGACCCCACCTTAGCCACCCCTCCCTACAATGAGCAGTTCTTC.